This T cell receptor beta chain was documented in a study of blood T cell repertoires in COVID-19. As for the study in general: Researchers got acute and convalescent COVID-19 samples from the United States, Italy and Spain.

In the original analysis: Estimated nucleated cell counts came from reference gene primer amplification. Profiling relied on immunoSEQ multiplex PCR, and the TCRdb table lists in-frame clones only, not all of them. From that table come the V and J calls and clone size; the DNA was used to work out D and trimming. Of roughly 220,000 clones detected, about 91% appear once; the ten largest clones hold under 15%. CDR3 length equals 18 residues. V shed 5 bases, J shed 7 bases, and the junction held 19 bases outside the gene matches. Per germline, CDR1 LNHDA and CDR2 SQIVND (reference sequence). Participants spanned ages about 18 to 100 years and resided in about two dozen US areas. Grouping used clinical history reported by participants in a survey and questionnaire.

The V call is TRBV19, the J call TRBJ2-3; TRBD2 agrees at 9 bases. The origin of this receptor is a woman between 45 and 60 years old with acute COVID-19. The specimen was PBMCs or T cells enriched from blood (not recorded which). The CDR3 coding sequence is TGTGCCAGTAGTCTAACCCCCCTACAGCGGGGGGTGGCGAATACGCAGTATTTT. This codes for CASSLTPLQRGVANTQYF.